This T cell receptor beta chain stems from a study of cytomegalovirus exposure and HLA in healthy donors. The CDR3 has 15 residues. V was cut by 0 bases and J by 4 bases, with 13 bases left in between. The germline V gene encodes CDR1 SGHRS and CDR2 YFSETQ. With 60 Vbeta and 13 Jbeta primers, the PCR was carried out. Libraries were prepared by immunoSEQ multiplex PCR; TCRdb keeps only in-frame clonotypes and omits some of them. The sample has 95,000 to 150,000 clones; about four fifths are singletons. The TCR comes from a woman aged 45-59 years in good health and CMV-seropositive. Sequencing input: PBMCs. The chain links TRBV5-1 to TRBJ1-1, with D possibly being TRBD1 (6 bases). The CDR3 loop reads CASSLVPGVVTEAFF. As DNA, the CDR3 is TGCGCCAGCAGCTTGGTTCCAGGGGTGGTCACTGAAGCTTTCTTT. Supplemented by reference TRBV5-1 and TRBJ1-1, the full variable domain reads KAGVTQTPRYLIKTRGQQVTLSCSPISGHRSVSWYQQTPGQGLQFLFEYFSETQRNKGNFPGRFSGRQFSNSRSEMNVSTLELGDSALYLCASSLVPGVVTEAFFGQGTRLTVV.